This is a list of T cell receptor beta chains from one sample in a study of cytomegalovirus exposure and HLA in healthy donors. Libraries were prepared by immunoSEQ multiplex PCR; TCRdb keeps only in-frame clonotypes and omits some of them. This sample carries about 130,000 clones, about 84% of them seen once, and the ten largest clones take about 1%. Sequenced: PBMCs. All receptors derive from a boy aged 5-17 years in good health and CMV-seronegative. CDR3s include the opening cysteine and the closing phenylalanine or tryptophan. The D gene is left open where the match is weak. Size tells how often a clone was seen (once, few, many) or the class of an expanded clone, and some rows leave it out.

J gene: TRBJ2-2; D gene: .; clone size: .; V gene: TRBV7-3; CDR3 DNA: TGTGCCAGCAGCTTAGGCCCGCCGAACACCGGGGAGCTGTTTTTT; CDR3 protein: CASSLGPPNTGELFF
J gene: TRBJ1-4; D gene: .; clone size: .; V gene: TRBV6-5; CDR3 DNA: TGTGCCAGCACCCCTAATACGGGGTCGGTAGAAAAACTGTTTTTT; CDR3 protein: CASTPNTGSVEKLFF
J gene: TRBJ2-4; D gene: TRBD1; clone size: .; V gene: TRBV5-6; CDR3 DNA: TGTGCCAGCAGCCTCGCCGGGACAGGGCTAAACATTCAGTACTTC; CDR3 protein: CASSLAGTGLNIQYF
J gene: TRBJ1-1; D gene: .; clone size: .; V gene: TRBV4-1; CDR3 DNA: TGCGCCAGCAGCCAGGGGAGTCAAGCTTTCTTT; CDR3 protein: CASSQGSQAFF
J gene: TRBJ2-7; D gene: TRBD1; clone size: .; V gene: TRBV27; CDR3 DNA: TGTGCCAGCAGTGAAAACCGGGACAGGGTGAACGAGCAGTACTTC; CDR3 protein: CASSENRDRVNEQYF
J gene: TRBJ2-7; D gene: TRBD1; clone size: .; V gene: TRBV30; CDR3 DNA: TGTGCCTGGTCGGGACAGGGACGGGAGCAGTACTTC; CDR3 protein: CAWSGQGREQYF
J gene: TRBJ2-4; D gene: .; clone size: .; V gene: TRBV30; CDR3 DNA: TGTGCCTGGTCAATGGGTGCCGAGGGGGACATTCAGTACTTC; CDR3 protein: CAWSMGAEGDIQYF
J gene: TRBJ1-4; D gene: .; clone size: .; V gene: TRBV5-1; CDR3 DNA: TGCGCCAGCAGCTTGGTTCCCGGGGGGGATGAAAAACTGTTTTTT; CDR3 protein: CASSLVPGGDEKLFF
J gene: TRBJ1-1; D gene: .; clone size: once; V gene: TRBV27; CDR3 DNA: TGTGCCAGCAGTTTAATTCGGGGGACCACTGAAGCTTTCTTT; CDR3 protein: CASSLIRGTTEAFF
J gene: TRBJ1-1; D gene: .; clone size: .; V gene: TRBV19; CDR3 DNA: TGTGCCAGTAGTATAGATCTAGGCAGGGTAAACACTGAAGCTTTCTTT; CDR3 protein: CASSIDLGRVNTEAFF
J gene: TRBJ2-1; D gene: TRBD2; clone size: .; V gene: TRBV19; CDR3 DNA: TGTGCCAGTAGTCCGGGACTAGCTTACAATGAGCAGTTCTTC; CDR3 protein: CASSPGLAYNEQFF
J gene: TRBJ2-1; D gene: TRBD1; clone size: .; V gene: TRBV18; CDR3 DNA: TGTGCCAGCTCACCGGGACAGGAGTACAATGAGCAGTTCTTC; CDR3 protein: CASSPGQEYNEQFF
J gene: TRBJ2-2; D gene: .; clone size: few; V gene: TRBV6-1; CDR3 DNA: TGTGCCAGCAGTGAAGGAACGGGGTTTGGGGAGCTGTTTTTT; CDR3 protein: CASSEGTGFGELFF
J gene: TRBJ1-2; D gene: .; clone size: .; V gene: TRBV5-1; CDR3 DNA: TGCGCCAGCAGCTTGGCGCGGGGAGACGATGGCTACACCTTC; CDR3 protein: CASSLARGDDGYTF
J gene: TRBJ2-7; D gene: TRBD2; clone size: .; V gene: TRBV19; CDR3 DNA: TGTGCCAGTAGTATAGCTAGCGGGGGATACTACGAGCAGTACTTC; CDR3 protein: CASSIASGGYYEQYF
J gene: TRBJ2-7; D gene: TRBD2; clone size: .; V gene: TRBV15; CDR3 DNA: TGTGCCACCAGCAGAGATCGCGGGAGCTCCTACGAGCAGTACTTC; CDR3 protein: CATSRDRGSSYEQYF
J gene: TRBJ1-2; D gene: .; clone size: .; V gene: TRBV10-3; CDR3 DNA: TGTGCCATCAGTGAGTCGACAGGCAGCGCTAACTATGGCTACACCTTC; CDR3 protein: CAISESTGSANYGYTF
J gene: TRBJ2-7; D gene: TRBD2; clone size: .; V gene: TRBV28; CDR3 DNA: TGTGCCAGCAGTTCGGGACTAGCGTTGGCCTACGAGCAGTACTTC; CDR3 protein: CASSSGLALAYEQYF
J gene: TRBJ2-1; D gene: .; clone size: few; V gene: TRBV30; CDR3 DNA: TGTGCCTGTATGGGCCGGGAGGAGCAGTTCTTC; CDR3 protein: CACMGREEQFF
J gene: TRBJ1-3; D gene: .; clone size: .; V gene: TRBV4-3; CDR3 DNA: TGCGCCAGCAGCCAAGATCAACAGCTCTCTGGAAACACCATATATTTT; CDR3 protein: CASSQDQQLSGNTIYF
J gene: TRBJ2-2; D gene: .; clone size: .; V gene: TRBV5-1; CDR3 DNA: TGCGCCAGCACCCCCGGGGGAGAGGCCACCGGGGAGCTGTTTTTT; CDR3 protein: CASTPGGEATGELFF
J gene: TRBJ2-5; D gene: .; clone size: .; V gene: TRBV6-1; CDR3 DNA: TGTGCCAGCAGTCAGGGGGGCAGACGGACGGAGACCCAGTACTTC; CDR3 protein: CASSQGGRRTETQYF
J gene: TRBJ1-1; D gene: .; clone size: .; V gene: TRBV29-1; CDR3 DNA: TGCAGCGGCCAGACAGGTGGGAACACTGAAGCTTTCTTT; CDR3 protein: CSGQTGGNTEAFF
J gene: TRBJ1-4; D gene: TRBD1; clone size: .; V gene: TRBV6-1; CDR3 DNA: TGTGCCAGCAGTGAAATTCCTCCGGGACAGGGTACTGAAAAACTGTTTTTT; CDR3 protein: CASSEIPPGQGTEKLFF
J gene: TRBJ2-1; D gene: TRBD2; clone size: .; V gene: TRBV27; CDR3 DNA: TGTGCCAGCAGCAGCGGGAGGTCCTACAATGAGCAGTTCTTC; CDR3 protein: CASSSGRSYNEQFF
J gene: TRBJ1-5; D gene: .; clone size: once; V gene: TRBV5-1; CDR3 DNA: TGCGCCAGCAGGGGTGTGGGCAGGCTCGGCAATCAGCCCCAGCATTTT; CDR3 protein: CASRGVGRLGNQPQHF
J gene: TRBJ1-1; D gene: .; clone size: .; V gene: TRBV5-5; CDR3 DNA: TGTGCCAGCAGCTTCTTTTCGGGAAACACTGAAGCTTTCTTT; CDR3 protein: CASSFFSGNTEAFF
J gene: TRBJ2-1; D gene: TRBD2; clone size: .; V gene: TRBV15; CDR3 DNA: TGTGCCACCAGCAGAGGCGGGGGGGGAGATGAGCAGTTCTTC; CDR3 protein: CATSRGGGGDEQFF
J gene: TRBJ1-2; D gene: .; clone size: .; V gene: TRBV11-2; CDR3 DNA: TGTGCCAGCAGCCCCTTCGTGGGTGAGCGTGGCGGCTACACCTTC; CDR3 protein: CASSPFVGERGGYTF
J gene: TRBJ2-1; D gene: TRBD2; clone size: .; V gene: TRBV30; CDR3 DNA: TGTGGGAGCGGGAACTACAATGAGCAGTTCTTC; CDR3 protein: CGSGNYNEQFF